This TCR beta chain was profiled in a study of beta chain features in type 1 diabetes. Reverse transcribing all isolated RNA meant expressed TCRB transcripts were sequenced. TCRdb's copy holds only in-frame clones and misses some; the assay was immunoSEQ multiplex PCR. The data contain 300,000 or so clones, roughly 8% of them singletons. CD45RO/CCR7/CD25/CD127/CD95/CD27 sorting isolated CD4+ naive, central memory, regulatory and stem cell-like memory cells. This clone was recorded a few times. Its antigen is currently unknown. CDR1 is SQVTM and CDR2 is ANQGSEA in the germline V gene. V lost 6 bases and J lost 6; bases outside the gene matches: 9. CDR3 length: 13 amino acids. Findings and limits, study-wide: Short templates might get an advantage during PCR, and this would be equal in patients and controls.

The specimen was central memory CD4+ T cells from blood. The chain couples TRBV29-1 to TRBJ2-7, with 9 bases lining up with TRBD1. The origin of this receptor is a woman aged 18-29 years in good health. The CDR3 reads CSVKTGTGLEQYF. CDR3 DNA: TGCAGCGTGAAGACCGGGACAGGGCTCGAGCAGTACTTC.